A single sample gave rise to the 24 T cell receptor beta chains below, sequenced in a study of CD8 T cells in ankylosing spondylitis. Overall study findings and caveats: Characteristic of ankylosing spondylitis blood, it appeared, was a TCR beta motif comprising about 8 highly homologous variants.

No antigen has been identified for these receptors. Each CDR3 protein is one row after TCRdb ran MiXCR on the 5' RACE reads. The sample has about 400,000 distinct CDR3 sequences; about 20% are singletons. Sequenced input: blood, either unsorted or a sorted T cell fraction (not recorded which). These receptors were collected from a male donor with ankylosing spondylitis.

Here the CDR3 DNA reads TGCAGTGCTAGAAGGGATAGCACAGATACGCAGTATTTT. Its protein is CSARRDSTDTQYF. The chain joins TRBV20-1 to TRBJ2-3; D not certain. The CDR3 totals 13 residues. Trimming removed 2 bases at V and 0 bases at J, with 6 bases between. CDR1 and CDR2 from the germline V gene are DFQATT and SNEGSKA (reference sequence).

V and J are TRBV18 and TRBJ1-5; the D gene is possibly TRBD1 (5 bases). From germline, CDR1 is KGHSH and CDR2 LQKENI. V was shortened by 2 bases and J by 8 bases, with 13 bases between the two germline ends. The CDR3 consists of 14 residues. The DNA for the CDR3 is TGTGCCAGCTCACCAACGGGCAGGGAGAAGCCCCAGCATTTT. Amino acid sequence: CASSPTGREKPQHF. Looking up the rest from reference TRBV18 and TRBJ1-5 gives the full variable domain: NAGVMQNPRHLVRRRGQEARLRCSPMKGHSHVYWYRQLPEEGLKFMVYLQKENIIDESGMPKERFSAEFPKEGPSILRIQQVVRGDSAAYFCASSPTGREKPQHFGDGTRLSIL.

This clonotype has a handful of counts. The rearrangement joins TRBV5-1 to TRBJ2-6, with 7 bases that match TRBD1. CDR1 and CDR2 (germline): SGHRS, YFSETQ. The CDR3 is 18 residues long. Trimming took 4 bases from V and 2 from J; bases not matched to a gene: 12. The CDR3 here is CASSPATGSYTGANVLTF. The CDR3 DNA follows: TGCGCCAGCAGCCCCGCGACAGGGTCGTATACTGGGGCCAACGTCCTGACTTTC.

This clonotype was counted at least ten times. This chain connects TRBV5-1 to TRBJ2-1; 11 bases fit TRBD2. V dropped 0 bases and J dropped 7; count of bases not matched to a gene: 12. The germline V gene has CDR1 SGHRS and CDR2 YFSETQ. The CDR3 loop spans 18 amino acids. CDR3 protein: CASSLAPGLAGFENEQFF. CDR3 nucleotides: TGCGCCAGCAGCTTGGCGCCTGGACTAGCGGGTTTTGAGAATGAGCAGTTCTTC.

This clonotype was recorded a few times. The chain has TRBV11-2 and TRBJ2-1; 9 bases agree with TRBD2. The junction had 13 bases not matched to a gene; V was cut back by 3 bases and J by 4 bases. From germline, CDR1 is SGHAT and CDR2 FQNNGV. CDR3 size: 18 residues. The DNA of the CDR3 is TGTGCCAGCAGCTTTGGAGCTGGCGGGAGGGCCTCATACAATGAGCAGTTCTTC. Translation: CASSFGAGGRASYNEQFF.

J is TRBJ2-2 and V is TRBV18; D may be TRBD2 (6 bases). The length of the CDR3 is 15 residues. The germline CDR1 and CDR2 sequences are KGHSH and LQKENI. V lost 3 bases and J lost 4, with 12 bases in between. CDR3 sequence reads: CASSPLREATGELFF. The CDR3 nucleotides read TGTGCCAGCTCACCTCTGAGGGAGGCCACCGGGGAGCTGTTTTTT.

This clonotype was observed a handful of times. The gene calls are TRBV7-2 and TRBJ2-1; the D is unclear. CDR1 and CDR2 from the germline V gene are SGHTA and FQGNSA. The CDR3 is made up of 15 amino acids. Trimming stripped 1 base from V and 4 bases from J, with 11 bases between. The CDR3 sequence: CASSLGGNYYNEQFF. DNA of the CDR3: TGTGCCAGCAGCTTAGGCGGCAACTATTACAATGAGCAGTTCTTC.

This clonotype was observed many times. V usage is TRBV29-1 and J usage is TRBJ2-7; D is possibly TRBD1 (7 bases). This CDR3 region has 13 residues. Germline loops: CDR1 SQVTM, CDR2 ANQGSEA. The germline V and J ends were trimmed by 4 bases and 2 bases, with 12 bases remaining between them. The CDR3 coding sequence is TGCAGCGTTGGCGGGACAGTAACCTACGAGCAGTACTTC. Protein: CSVGGTVTYEQYF.

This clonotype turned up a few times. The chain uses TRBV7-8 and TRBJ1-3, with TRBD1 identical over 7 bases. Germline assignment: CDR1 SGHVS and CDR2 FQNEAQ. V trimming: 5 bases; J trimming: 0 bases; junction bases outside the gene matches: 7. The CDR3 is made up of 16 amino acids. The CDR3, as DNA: TGTGCCAGCAGCCCGGGACAGCGAAGCTCTGGAAACACCATATATTTT. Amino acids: CASSPGQRSSGNTIYF. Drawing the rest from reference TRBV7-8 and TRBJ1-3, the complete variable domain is GAGVSQSPRYKVAKRGQDVALRCDPISGHVSLFWYQQALGQGPEFLTYFQNEAQLDKSGLPSDRFFAERPEGSVSTLKIQRTQQEDSAVYLCASSPGQRSSGNTIYFGEGSWLTVV.

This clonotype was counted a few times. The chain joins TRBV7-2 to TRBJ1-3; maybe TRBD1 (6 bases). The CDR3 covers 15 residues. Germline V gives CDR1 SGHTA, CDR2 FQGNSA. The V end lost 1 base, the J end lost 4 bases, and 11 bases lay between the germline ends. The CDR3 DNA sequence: TGTGCCAGCAGCTTAGTCGCTGGGACAGGAAACACCATATATTTT. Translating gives CASSLVAGTGNTIYF.

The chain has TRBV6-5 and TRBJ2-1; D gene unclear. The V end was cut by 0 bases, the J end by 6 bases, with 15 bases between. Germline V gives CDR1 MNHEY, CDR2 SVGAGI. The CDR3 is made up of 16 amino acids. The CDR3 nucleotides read TGTGCCAGCAGTTACTCGGGTCTAACGCGGATCAATGAGCAGTTCTTC. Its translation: CASSYSGLTRINEQFF.

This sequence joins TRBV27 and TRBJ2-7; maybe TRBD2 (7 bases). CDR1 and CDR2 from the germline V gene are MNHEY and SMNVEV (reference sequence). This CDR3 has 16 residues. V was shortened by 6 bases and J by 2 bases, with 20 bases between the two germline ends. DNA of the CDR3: TGTGCCAGCAGCCGAAGGGGGGCTAGCGGACCCTACGAGCAGTACTTC. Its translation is CASSRRGASGPYEQYF.

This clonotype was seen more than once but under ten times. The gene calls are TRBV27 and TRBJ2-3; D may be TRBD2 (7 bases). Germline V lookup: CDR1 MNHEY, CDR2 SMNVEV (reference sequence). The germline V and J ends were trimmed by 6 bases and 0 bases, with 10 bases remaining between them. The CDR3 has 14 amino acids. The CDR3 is CASRRGGSTDTQYF. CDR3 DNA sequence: TGTGCCAGCAGGAGGGGGGGGAGCACAGATACGCAGTATTTT.

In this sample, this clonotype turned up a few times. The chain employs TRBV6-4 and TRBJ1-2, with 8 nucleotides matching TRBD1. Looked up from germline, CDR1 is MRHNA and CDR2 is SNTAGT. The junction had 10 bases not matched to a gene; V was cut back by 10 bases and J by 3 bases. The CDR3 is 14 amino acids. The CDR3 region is CATQQQTGDYGYTF. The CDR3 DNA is TGTGCCACCCAACAACAGACAGGGGACTATGGCTACACCTTC.

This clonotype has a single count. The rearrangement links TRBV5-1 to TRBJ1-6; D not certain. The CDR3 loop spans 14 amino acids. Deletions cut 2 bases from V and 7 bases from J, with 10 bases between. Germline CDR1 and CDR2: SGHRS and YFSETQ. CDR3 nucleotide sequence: TGCGCCAGCAGCTTCGTATCGGGAAATTCACCCCTCCACTTT. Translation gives CASSFVSGNSPLHF. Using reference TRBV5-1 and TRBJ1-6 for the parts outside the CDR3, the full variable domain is KAGVTQTPRYLIKTRGQQVTLSCSPISGHRSVSWYQQTPGQGLQFLFEYFSETQRNKGNFPGRFSGRQFSNSRSEMNVSTLELGDSALYLCASSFVSGNSPLHFGNGTRLTVT.

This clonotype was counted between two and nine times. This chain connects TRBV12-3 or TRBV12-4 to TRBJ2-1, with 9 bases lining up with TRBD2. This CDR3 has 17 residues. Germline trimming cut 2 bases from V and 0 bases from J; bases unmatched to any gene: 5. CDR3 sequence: CASSLLTSGRSYNEQFF. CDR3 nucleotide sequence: TGTGCCAGCAGTTTACTGACTAGCGGTCGCTCCTACAATGAGCAGTTCTTC.

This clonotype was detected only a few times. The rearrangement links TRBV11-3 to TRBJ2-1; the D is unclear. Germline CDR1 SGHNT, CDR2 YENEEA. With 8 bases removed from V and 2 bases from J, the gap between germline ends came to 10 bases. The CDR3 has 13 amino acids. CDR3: CASGVGTYNEQFF. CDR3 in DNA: TGTGCCAGCGGGGTTGGAACCTACAATGAGCAGTTCTTC.

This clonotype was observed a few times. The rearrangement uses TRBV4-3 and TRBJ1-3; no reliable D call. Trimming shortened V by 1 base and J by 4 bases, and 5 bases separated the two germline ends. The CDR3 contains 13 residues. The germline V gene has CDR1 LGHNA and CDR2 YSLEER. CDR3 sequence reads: CASSQAMGNTIYF. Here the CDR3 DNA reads TGCGCCAGCAGCCAAGCAATGGGAAACACCATATATTTT.

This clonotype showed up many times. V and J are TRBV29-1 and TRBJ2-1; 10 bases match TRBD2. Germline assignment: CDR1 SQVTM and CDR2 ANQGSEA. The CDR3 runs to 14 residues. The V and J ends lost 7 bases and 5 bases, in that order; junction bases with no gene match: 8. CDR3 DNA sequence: TGCAGCGCCCCTCTAGCGGGAGTACACAATGAGCAGTTCTTC. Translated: CSAPLAGVHNEQFF.

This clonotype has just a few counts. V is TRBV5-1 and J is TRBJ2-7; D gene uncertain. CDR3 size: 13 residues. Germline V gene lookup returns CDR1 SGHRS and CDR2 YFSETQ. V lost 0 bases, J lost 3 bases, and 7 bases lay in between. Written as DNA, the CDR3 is TGCGCCAGCAGCTTGGAAGGCGGCTACGAGCAGTACTTC. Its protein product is CASSLEGGYEQYF.

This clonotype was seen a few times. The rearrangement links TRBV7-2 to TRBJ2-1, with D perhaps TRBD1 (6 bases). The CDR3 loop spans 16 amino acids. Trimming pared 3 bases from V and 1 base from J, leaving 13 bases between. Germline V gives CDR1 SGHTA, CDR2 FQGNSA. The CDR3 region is CASSLAQGTSYNEQFF. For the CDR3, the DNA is TGTGCCAGCAGCTTGGCACAGGGAACGTCCTACAATGAGCAGTTCTTC.

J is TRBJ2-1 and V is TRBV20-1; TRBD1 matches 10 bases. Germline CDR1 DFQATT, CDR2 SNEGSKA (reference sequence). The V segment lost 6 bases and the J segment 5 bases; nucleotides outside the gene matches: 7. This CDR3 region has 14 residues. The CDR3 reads CSAHGTGANNEQFF. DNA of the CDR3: TGCAGTGCCCATGGGACAGGGGCTAACAATGAGCAGTTCTTC.

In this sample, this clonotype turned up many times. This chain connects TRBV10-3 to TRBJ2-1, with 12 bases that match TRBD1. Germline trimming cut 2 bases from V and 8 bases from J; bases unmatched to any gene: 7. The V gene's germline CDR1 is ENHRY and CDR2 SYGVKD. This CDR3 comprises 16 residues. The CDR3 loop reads CAISEPGQGASDEQFF. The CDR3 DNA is TGTGCCATCAGTGAGCCGGGACAGGGGGCTTCGGATGAGCAGTTCTTC.

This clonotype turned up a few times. The CDR3 reads CASSPDWSNYGYTF. The CDR3 DNA reads TGTGCCAGCAGCCCCGACTGGAGTAACTATGGCTACACCTTC. The gene calls are TRBV7-9 and TRBJ1-2; no definite D call. The V gene's germline CDR1 is SEHNR and CDR2 FQNEAQ (reference sequence). V lost 5 bases to trimming and J lost 1 base, with 11 bases between them. This CDR3 is built from 14 residues.